This paragraph covers one TCR beta chain sequence. Its antigen is undetermined. This entry comes from a study of shared clonotypes between healthy human individuals. The donor cohort consisted entirely of Caucasian adults residing in Nashville, Tennessee. Findings and caveats of the study: Sampling involved blood alone; tissue repertoires likely differ.

V was shortened by 1 base and J by 2 bases, with 9 bases between the two germline ends. This CDR3 is built from 15 residues. CDR1 is SGHAT and CDR2 is FQNNGV in the germline V gene. At the deep level, the assay was run. Sequencing used immunoSEQ multiplex PCR; TCRdb keeps in-frame clones, though not all of them. The repertoire has a few hundred thousand clones, approximately 71% of them found once; the top ten carry around 12%. Input material: PBMCs. The sequence derives from a woman aged 40 to 49 in good health. Some clones in this sample may be carry-over from other donors' samples. The gene calls are TRBV11-2 and TRBJ2-1; D call uncertain. CDR3 in amino acids: CASSLGGRTYNEQFF. The CDR3 DNA sequence: TGTGCCAGCAGCTTAGGAGGCAGAACCTACAATGAGCAGTTCTTC.